The following is a T cell receptor beta chain sequence with its context. What it binds is not known. The data were taken from a study of shared clonotypes between healthy human individuals. The CDR3 contains 15 residues. Trimming stripped 6 bases from V and 1 base from J, with 10 bases between. Germline-derived CDR1 and CDR2 are PRHDT and FYEKMQ (reference sequence). Repertoires were generated with immunoSEQ multiplex PCR, while TCRdb's copy carries only in-frame clones and drops some. The sample contains 1 million to 1.2 million clones, roughly 77% of which appear only once. Naive CD4+ cells were CD45RA-selected; the remaining cells were memory. Regarding the study as a whole: Of the naive CD4 clonotypes, around 4.8% were shared across several donors. It was anticipated that sequencing depth would influence how many clonotypes donors shared.

The rearrangement uses TRBV13 and TRBJ2-6, with D unresolved. The sequencing input was memory CD4+ T cells from PBMCs. The subset: CD45RA-negative fraction. This clonotype was obtained from a man aged 18 to 29 in good health. Some clones in this sample may be carry-over from other donors' samples. CDR3 DNA sequence: TGTGCCAGCAGATATTTGGTTTCTGGGGCCAACGTCCTGACTTTC. This codes for CASRYLVSGANVLTF.